The entry that follows covers one T cell receptor (beta chain) sequence. Its antigen is as yet unknown. V shed 10 bases and J shed 0 bases, with 9 bases lying between them. CDR1 is MNHNY, CDR2 SVGAGI, per germline (reference sequence). The CDR3 covers 13 residues. This specimen comes from a study of identical twins. A template switching step contributed a universal primer site, while unique molecular identifiers were present in the cDNA. One entry per CDR3 protein results from TCRdb running MiXCR on the 5' RACE reads. The profile covers around 290,000 distinct CDR3 sequences, with 8% to 9.5% appearing a single time and roughly 6.8% taken by the ten largest. Points from the study as a whole: In zero-insertion analyses, partial confounding could arise from invariant MAIT and iNKT cells.

The same sample was also studied in work on yellow fever vaccine responses in identical twins.

Sequencing used CD8+ T cells sorted from blood. This TCR was sampled from a woman younger than 35 in good health. This chain uses TRBV6-6 with TRBJ1-4, with D hard to call. The CDR3 here is CATSTTTNEKLFF. The DNA for the CDR3 is TGTGCCACCAGCACAACAACTAATGAAAAACTGTTTTTT.